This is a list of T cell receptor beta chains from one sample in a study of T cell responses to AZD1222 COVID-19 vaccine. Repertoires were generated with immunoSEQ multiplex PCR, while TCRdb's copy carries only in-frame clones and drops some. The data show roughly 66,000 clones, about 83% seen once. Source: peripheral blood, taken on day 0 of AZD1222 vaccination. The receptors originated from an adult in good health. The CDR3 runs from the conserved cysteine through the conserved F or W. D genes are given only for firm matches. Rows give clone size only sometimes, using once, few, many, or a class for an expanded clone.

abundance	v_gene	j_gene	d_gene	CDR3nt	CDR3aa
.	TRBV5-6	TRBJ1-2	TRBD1	TGTGCCAGCAGCTTGAGACAGGGGCTTCACTATGGCTACACCTTC	CASSLRQGLHYGYTF
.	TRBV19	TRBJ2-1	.	TGTGCCAGTAGTACCTCAGGCGTGGGTGAGCAGTTCTTC	CASSTSGVGEQFF
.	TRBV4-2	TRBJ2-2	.	TGTGCCAGCAGCCAAGAAGGGTTGGGCACCGGGGAGCTGTTTTTT	CASSQEGLGTGELFF
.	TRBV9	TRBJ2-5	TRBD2	TGTGCCAGCAGTTATGCTGGGACTAGCGACCAAGAGACCCAGTACTTC	CASSYAGTSDQETQYF
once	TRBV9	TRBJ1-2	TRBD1	TGTGCCAGCAGCAAAACGACAGGGGATACAGACTATGGCTACACCTTC	CASSKTTGDTDYGYTF
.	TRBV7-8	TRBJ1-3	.	TGTGCCAGCAGCCCGCGTGGAGATGGAAACACCATATATTTT	CASSPRGDGNTIYF
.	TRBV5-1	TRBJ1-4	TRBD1	TGCGCCAGCAGCCGGGACAGGACTACTAATGAAAAACTGTTTTTT	CASSRDRTTNEKLFF
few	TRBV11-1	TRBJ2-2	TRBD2	TGTGCCAGCAGCAACCTAGCGGGGGAAAACACCGGGGAGCTGTTTTTT	CASSNLAGENTGELFF
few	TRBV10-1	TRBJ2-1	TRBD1	TGCGCCAGCAGTGGAGTAAGGGACAGGGTCTATGAGCAGTTCTTC	CASSGVRDRVYEQFF
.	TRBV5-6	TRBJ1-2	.	TGTGCCAGCAGCTTGGCAAGGGGCTACACCTTC	CASSLARGYTF
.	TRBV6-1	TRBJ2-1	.	TGTGCCAGCAGTGAATGGGAGCGCCCGACCTACAATGAGCAGTTCTTC	CASSEWERPTYNEQFF
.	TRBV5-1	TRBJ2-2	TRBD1	TGCGCCAGCAGCCCATCGGGACAGCCACCAACCGGGGAGCTGTTTTTT	CASSPSGQPPTGELFF
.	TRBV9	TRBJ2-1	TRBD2	TGTGCCAGCAGCGTAACGGGGGGGCGTTATGATGAGCAGTTCTTC	CASSVTGGRYDEQFF
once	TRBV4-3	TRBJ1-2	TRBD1	TGCGCCAGCAGCCAAGAGGACAGGTCCCACTATGGCTACACCTTC	CASSQEDRSHYGYTF
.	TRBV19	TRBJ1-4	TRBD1	TGTGCCAGTAGCATACAGGGGGCATCTGAAAAACTGTTTTTT	CASSIQGASEKLFF
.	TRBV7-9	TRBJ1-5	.	TGTGCCAGCAGCTTAGGCAGGGAGGGTGCGGGCAATCAGCCCCAGCATTTT	CASSLGREGAGNQPQHF
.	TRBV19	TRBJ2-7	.	TGTGCCAGTAGTGCACACCGGGACTTGGACAACGAGCAGTACTTC	CASSAHRDLDNEQYF
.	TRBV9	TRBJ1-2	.	TGTGCCAGCAGCGTAGGACCAGGAACGGCTGGCTACACCTTC	CASSVGPGTAGYTF
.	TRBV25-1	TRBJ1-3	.	TGTGCCAGCAGTGACGGACAGTTCTCTGGAAACACCATATATTTT	CASSDGQFSGNTIYF
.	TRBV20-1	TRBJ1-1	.	TGCAGTGCCTCTGGTGTGTCTGAAGCTTTCTTT	CSASGVSEAFF
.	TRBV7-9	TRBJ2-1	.	TGTGCCAGCAGCGCAAGCGGTGACTCCTACAATGAGCAGTTCTTC	CASSASGDSYNEQFF
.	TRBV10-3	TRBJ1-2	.	TGTGCCATCAGTGATGATCTTGGCGGCTTCTATGGCTACACCTTC	CAISDDLGGFYGYTF
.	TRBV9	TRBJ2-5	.	TGTGCCAGCAGCCCCCGGTGGGGCCCCGGAGAGACCCAGTACTTC	CASSPRWGPGETQYF
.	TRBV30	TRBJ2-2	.	TGTGCCTGGAGGTGGGGGGCGACCGGGGAGCTGTTTTTT	CAWRWGATGELFF
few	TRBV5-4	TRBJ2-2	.	TGTGCCAGCAGCTCATTGGACCTTACCGGGGAGCTGTTTTTT	CASSSLDLTGELFF
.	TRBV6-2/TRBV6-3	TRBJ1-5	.	TGTGCCAGCAGTTACTCGGAGGATCAGCCCCAGCATTTT	CASSYSEDQPQHF
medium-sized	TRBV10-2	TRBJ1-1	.	TGCGCCAGCAGAATCGGGGGCGAGAGCACTGAAGCTTTCTTT	CASRIGGESTEAFF
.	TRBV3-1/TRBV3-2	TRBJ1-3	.	TGTGCCAGCAGCCAAGACAACCAGGGAGGGCTATATGGAAACACCATATATTTT	CASSQDNQGGLYGNTIYF
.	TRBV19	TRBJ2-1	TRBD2	TGTGCCAGTAGTTTACGGACTAGCGGGGGACCCCCTTACAATGAGCAGTTCTTC	CASSLRTSGGPPYNEQFF
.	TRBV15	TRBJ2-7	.	TGTGCCACCAGCAGCCCCTACGAGCAGTACTTC	CATSSPYEQYF
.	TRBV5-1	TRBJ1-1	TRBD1	TGCGCCAGCAGCTCCGGACGGACAGGGGGCACTGAAGCTTTCTTT	CASSSGRTGGTEAFF
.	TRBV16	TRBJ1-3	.	TGTGCCAGCAGCCAATCCCCAGGGACACAAACCCAAACATGGAACACCATATATTTT	CASSQSPGTQTQTWNTIYF
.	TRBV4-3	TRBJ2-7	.	TGCGCCAGCAGCCCCAACGACAGAACCTACGAGCAGTACTTC	CASSPNDRTYEQYF
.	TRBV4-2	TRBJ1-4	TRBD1	TGTGCCAGCAGCCAACGGACAGGTGAAAAACTGTTTTTT	CASSQRTGEKLFF
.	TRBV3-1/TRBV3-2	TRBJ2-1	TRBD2	TGTGCCAGCAGCCCCAGGCGGGGGGCCCTGGGCTCCTACAATGAGCAGTTCTTC	CASSPRRGALGSYNEQFF
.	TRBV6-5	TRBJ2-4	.	TGTGCCACCAACAAAAACATTCAGTACTTC	CATNKNIQYF
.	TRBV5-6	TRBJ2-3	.	TGTGCCAGCAGTACGGGGGCCGCATCGGATACGCAGTATTTT	CASSTGAASDTQYF
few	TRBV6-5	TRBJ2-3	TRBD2	TGTGCCAGCAGTTATTCGACTAGCGGGGGAACAGATACGCAGTATTTT	CASSYSTSGGTDTQYF
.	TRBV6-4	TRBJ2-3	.	TGTGCCAGCAGTGAACTAGCAAGTACAGATACGCAGTATTTT	CASSELASTDTQYF
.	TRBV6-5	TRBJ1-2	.	TGTGCCAGCAGTAAACTGGGACTTAGTGGCTACACCTTC	CASSKLGLSGYTF
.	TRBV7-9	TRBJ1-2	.	TGTGCCAGCAGCTTCGGGGGTACCTACACCTTC	CASSFGGTYTF
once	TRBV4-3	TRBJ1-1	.	TGCGCCAGCAGCCAAGATCTTGGCAGGGTGAGGACTGAAGCTTTCTTT	CASSQDLGRVRTEAFF
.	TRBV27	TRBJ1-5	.	TGTGCCAGCAGTTCCTGGGACACCGGCAATCAGCCCCAGCATTTT	CASSSWDTGNQPQHF
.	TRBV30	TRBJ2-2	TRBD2	TGTGCCTGGAGTCGGGGGGTAGTGGCCGGGGAGCTGTTTTTT	CAWSRGVVAGELFF
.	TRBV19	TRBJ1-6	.	TGTGCCAGTAGTATTCCAGGGGCGGAGAATTCACCCCTCCACTTT	CASSIPGAENSPLHF
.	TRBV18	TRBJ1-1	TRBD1	TGTGCCAGCTCACCCGGACAGGGGGCTGAAGCTTTCTTT	CASSPGQGAEAFF
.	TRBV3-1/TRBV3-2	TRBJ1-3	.	TGTGCCAGCAGCCAGGGCCCCACTGGGGGAAACACCATATATTTT	CASSQGPTGGNTIYF
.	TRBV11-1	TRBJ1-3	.	TGTGCCAGCAGCCGCGGCCCTATCTCTGGAAACACCATATATTTT	CASSRGPISGNTIYF
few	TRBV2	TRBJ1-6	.	TGTGCCAGCACCGACTTCGACAGAAGAAATTCACCCCTCCACTTT	CASTDFDRRNSPLHF
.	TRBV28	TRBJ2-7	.	TGTGCCAGCAGTCTCCCCGCCGTACGGAACGGAGCCTCCTACGAGCAGTACTTC	CASSLPAVRNGASYEQYF
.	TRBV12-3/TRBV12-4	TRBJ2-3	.	TGTGCCAGCAGCCACCGTGGAGGGTTCACGCAGTATTTT	CASSHRGGFTQYF
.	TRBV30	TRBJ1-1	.	TGTGCCTGGAGTGTATCTACGAACACTGAAGCTTTCTTT	CAWSVSTNTEAFF
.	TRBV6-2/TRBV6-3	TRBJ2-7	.	TGTGCCAGCAGTTACTGGACCCCTTCGTACGAGCAGTACTTC	CASSYWTPSYEQYF
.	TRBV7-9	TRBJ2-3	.	TGTGCCGGCTTAGTCGGGGGCTCGGATACGCAGTATTTT	CAGLVGGSDTQYF
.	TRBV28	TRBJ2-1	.	TGTGCCAGCAGTTTACGGGGAACCTTCGGGGGTGCCTACAATGAGCAGTTCTTC	CASSLRGTFGGAYNEQFF
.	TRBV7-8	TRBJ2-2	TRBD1	TGTGCCAGCAGCCAGGGGAAGGGGACAGGGTATCCCGGGGAGCTGTTTTTT	CASSQGKGTGYPGELFF
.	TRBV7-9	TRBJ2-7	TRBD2	TGTGCCAGCAGCTTAGGGACTAGCTCCTACGAGCAGTACTTC	CASSLGTSSYEQYF
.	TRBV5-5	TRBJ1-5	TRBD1	TGTGCCAGCAGCTTGTCTGGACAGGCCATCCAGCCCCAGCATTTT	CASSLSGQAIQPQHF
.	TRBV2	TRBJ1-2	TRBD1	TGTGCCAGCAGTGAAGCTGCCACCTTCGGGCAGGGGGCTTACTATGGCTACACCTTC	CASSEAATFGQGAYYGYTF